The source of this T cell receptor (beta chain) is a study of T cell responses to AZD1222 COVID-19 vaccine. On the study more broadly: Samples with a second dose at about 4 or about 12 weeks were pooled together. Findings and limits, study-wide: After the peak T cell response, and only then, were repertoires sampled.

The method was immunoSEQ multiplex PCR; TCRdb's version includes in-frame clones alone and lacks a portion of them. The sample holds tens of thousands of clones, around 87% seen once. The length of the CDR3 is 15 residues. Deletions cut 1 base from V and 11 bases from J, with 20 bases between. CDR1 KGHSH and CDR2 LQKENI come from the germline V gene. Regarding this clone: Antigen: not known.

This sequence joins TRBV18 and TRBJ1-1, with a possible D match to TRBD1 (6 bases). The receptor's source is an adult in good health. The source was peripheral blood, collected on day 0 of AZD1222 vaccination. The DNA of the CDR3 is TGTGCCAGCTCACCACTAGGCCGGGGGCGAGTATGGGCTTTCTTT. Amino acids: CASSPLGRGRVWAFF. The whole variable domain, remainder taken from reference TRBV18 and TRBJ1-1, is NAGVMQNPRHLVRRRGQEARLRCSPMKGHSHVYWYRQLPEEGLKFMVYLQKENIIDESGMPKERFSAEFPKEGPSILRIQQVVRGDSAAYFCASSPLGRGRVWAFFGQGTRLTVV.